Below are 12 T cell receptor beta chains sequenced from a single sample in a study of shared clonotypes between healthy human individuals. Here immunoSEQ multiplex PCR was the method, and the copy in TCRdb shows in-frame clones only, minus some. The data contain 2 million to 3 million clones, approximately 94% of them seen just once; the ten biggest clones take up 0.36%. Sequences were obtained from naive CD4+ T cells from PBMCs. The subset denotes: CD45RA+ positively selected. The receptors come from a man aged 18-30 years in good health. Some clones in this sample may be carry-over from other donors' samples.

The chain uses TRBV28 and TRBJ2-7, with a tentative D call TRBD2 (5 bases). Per the germline V gene, CDR1 is MDHEN and CDR2 is SYDVKM. V was shortened by 8 bases and J by 0 bases, with 14 bases between the two germline ends. CDR3 length: 14 amino acids. CDR3: CASSRTVSSYEQYF. The CDR3 nucleotides read TGTGCCAGCTCCCGGACTGTGAGCTCCTACGAGCAGTACTTC.

This clone was recorded only once. The chain links TRBV5-6 to TRBJ2-1, with a tentative D call TRBD1 (5 bases). CDR1 SGHDT and CDR2 YYEEEE come from the germline V gene. V lost 4 bases to trimming and J lost 3 bases, with 11 bases between them. The CDR3 contains 14 residues. The CDR3 loop reads CASSGWGRYNEQFF. The CDR3 region has the DNA TGTGCCAGCAGCGGTTGGGGCCGCTACAATGAGCAGTTCTTC.

The CDR3 loop is CATDHVSGIDNEQFF. Written as DNA, the CDR3 is TGTGCCACCGATCATGTAAGCGGGATAGACAATGAGCAGTTCTTC. This sequence joins TRBV19 and TRBJ2-1; 7 bases agree with TRBD2. V gave up 10 bases and J gave up 5 bases; unmatched junction bases: 14. The CDR3 consists of 15 residues. CDR1 is LNHDA, CDR2 SQIVND, per germline (reference sequence).

J is TRBJ2-5 and V is TRBV5-1; possibly TRBD1 or TRBD2 for D (5 bases each). CDR3 length equals 14 residues. Deletions cut 2 bases from V and 5 bases from J, with 13 bases between. Germline CDR1 is SGHRS and CDR2 is YFSETQ. The CDR3 loop reads CASSLEGSLETQYF. CDR3 sequence (DNA): TGCGCCAGCAGCTTAGAGGGGTCGCTCGAGACCCAGTACTTC.

This clone was seen only a few times. The genes are TRBV28 and TRBJ2-5, with unresolved D. The CDR3 totals 11 residues. CDR1 MDHEN and CDR2 SYDVKM come from the germline V gene. Trimming took off 2 bases at V and 4 bases at J, with 2 bases between the two ends. This CDR3 is CASSLIETQYF. In DNA, the CDR3 is TGTGCCAGCAGTTTAATAGAGACCCAGTACTTC.

This clone occurred once. The chain employs TRBV1 and TRBJ2-7; the table's D call, TRBD2, has no DNA check behind it. TRBV1 is assigned pseudogene status. The CDR3 length is 11 residues. The CDR3: CTSSQTGEQYF. DNA for the CDR3: TGCACCAGCAGCCAGACTGGGGAGCAGTACTTC.

This chain links TRBV2 with TRBJ1-5; D is undetermined. The CDR3 is 15 amino acids. CDR1 SNHLY and CDR2 FYNNEI come from the germline V gene. With 6 bases removed from V and 11 bases from J, the gap between germline ends came to 23 bases. The CDR3 spells CASRINHPGVGTQHF. The DNA of the CDR3 is TGTGCCAGCAGGATTAATCACCCGGGTGTTGGGACCCAGCATTTT. Full variable domain (missing parts from reference TRBV2 and TRBJ1-5): EPEVTQTPSHQVTQMGQEVILRCVPISNHLYFYWYRQILGQKVEFLVSFYNNEISEKSEIFDDQFSVERPDGSNFTLKIRSTKLEDSAMYFCASRINHPGVGTQHFGDGTRLSIL.

CDR3 DNA: TGTGCCAGCACCTCCGCGGTAGCGGGAGGGCCGGGTACGCAGTATTTT. Translating gives CASTSAVAGGPGTQYF. V is TRBV7-8 and J is TRBJ2-3; 11 bases fit TRBD2. Germline assignment: CDR1 SGHVS and CDR2 FQNEAQ. V lost 7 bases, J lost 8 bases, and 14 bases stayed unmatched. The CDR3 is 16 amino acids. The full variable domain, with the rest looked up from reference TRBV7-8 and TRBJ2-3, is GAGVSQSPRYKVAKRGQDVALRCDPISGHVSLFWYQQALGQGPEFLTYFQNEAQLDKSGLPSDRFFAERPEGSVSTLKIQRTQQEDSAVYLCASTSAVAGGPGTQYFGPGTRLTVL.

The V call is TRBV19, the J call TRBJ1-5; 10 positions match TRBD1. Germline trimming cut 8 bases from V and 1 base from J; bases unmatched to any gene: 8. Per germline, CDR1 LNHDA and CDR2 SQIVND (reference sequence). The CDR3 is 16 residues long. CDR3 nucleotide sequence: TGTGCCAGTGCGACGGGACAGGGGTTCAGCAATCAGCCCCAGCATTTT. This sequence encodes CASATGQGFSNQPQHF.

This clone has more than one count but fewer than ten. V and J are TRBV28 and TRBJ1-5; D is uncertain. This CDR3 is built from 14 residues. Trimming took 6 bases from V and 2 from J, leaving 11 bases between them. Germline CDR1 MDHEN, CDR2 SYDVKM. For the CDR3, the DNA is TGTGCCAGCAGCGTTAGGACGGGCAATCAGCCCCAGCATTTT. Its translation: CASSVRTGNQPQHF.

V usage is TRBV6-5 and J usage is TRBJ1-4; tentative D call: TRBD1 (5 bases). The CDR3 length is 15 residues. V was pared by 0 bases and J by 2 bases, with 7 bases between. Germline assignment: CDR1 MNHEY and CDR2 SVGAGI. The CDR3 is CASSYSGHTNEKLFF. Here the CDR3 DNA reads TGTGCCAGCAGTTACTCGGGGCATACTAATGAAAAACTGTTTTTT.

The CDR3, as DNA: TGTGCCAGCAGTCCGGACAGGGGCGGCACTGAAGCTTTCTTT. It specifies CASSPDRGGTEAFF. J is TRBJ1-1 and V is TRBV6-1; 9 bases align to TRBD1. Germline lookup yields CDR1 MNHNS and CDR2 SASEGT. V lost 5 bases to trimming and J lost 4 bases; unmatched junction nucleotides: 5. The CDR3 contains 14 residues.